Here is one TCR beta chain with its context. A universal primer site was created by template switching, with the cDNA bearing unique molecular identifiers. MiXCR was run by TCRdb on the 5' RACE reads, yielding one entry per CDR3 protein. The sample has roughly 690,000 distinct CDR3 sequences; less than 25% are singletons. The data originate from a study of identical twins. Germline loops: CDR1 DFQATT, CDR2 SNEGSKA (reference sequence). The trim removed 4 bases at V and 4 bases at J, leaving 5 bases unmatched. The CDR3 is 14 residues long. Another study also made use of these data, one on T cells expressing NK-cell markers.

This receptor was identified in a woman younger than 35 in good health. V is TRBV20-1 and J is TRBJ1-5, with 9 bases aligning to TRBD1. Sequencing was carried out using PBMCs. As DNA, the CDR3 is TGCAGTGCTACCAGGGGACAGGGAAATCAGCCCCAGCATTTT. Translated, it gives CSATRGQGNQPQHF.